This T cell receptor (beta chain) was captured in a study of T cell repertoires in cytomegalovirus infection. Across the study: CMV epitopes, recently identified HLA-C-restricted and well-studied HLA-B-restricted, were used. CMV infection and matching HLA type were both indicated by public TCR beta signatures.

Each CDR3 protein is one row after TCRdb ran MiXCR on the reads. The sample has 750,000 to 950,000 distinct CDR3 sequences, around 29% seen once. General study results and limits: CMV-specific HLA-C-restricted TCR beta clonotypes dominated the ex vivo response. Using cumulative public TCR beta family frequency, the authors identified those who carried CMV together with the relevant HLA.

V shed 5 bases and J shed 9 bases, with 8 bases lying between them. Germline assignment: CDR1 LGHNT and CDR2 FRNRAP. CDR3 length: 11 residues. This clonotype turned up a few times. Antigen specificity is unknown. The chain combines TRBV12-5 with TRBJ2-1; no definite D call. The sequencing here drew on cultured CD8+ T cells from PBMCs, taken from culture after CMV antigen stimulation. The receptor's source is a human donor in good health (CMV status not recorded). Some clones in this sample may be carry-over from other donors' samples. The CDR3 DNA is TGTGCTAGTGGTCCAGGCCTTGAGCAGTTCTTC. Its protein product is CASGPGLEQFF.